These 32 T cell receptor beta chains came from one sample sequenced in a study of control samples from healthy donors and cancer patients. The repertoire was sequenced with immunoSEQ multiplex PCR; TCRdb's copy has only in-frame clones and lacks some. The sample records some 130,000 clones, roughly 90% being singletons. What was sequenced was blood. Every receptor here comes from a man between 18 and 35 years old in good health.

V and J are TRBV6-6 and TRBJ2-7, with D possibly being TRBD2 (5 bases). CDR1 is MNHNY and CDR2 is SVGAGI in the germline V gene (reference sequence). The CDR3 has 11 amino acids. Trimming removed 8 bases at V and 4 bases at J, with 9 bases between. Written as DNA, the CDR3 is TGTGCCAGCTCACTAGGGTACGAGCAGTACTTC. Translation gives CASSLGYEQYF.

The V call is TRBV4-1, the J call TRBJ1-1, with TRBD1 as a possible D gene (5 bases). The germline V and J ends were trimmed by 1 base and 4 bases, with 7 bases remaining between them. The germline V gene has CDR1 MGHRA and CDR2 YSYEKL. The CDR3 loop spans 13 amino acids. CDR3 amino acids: CASSQGQTTEAFF. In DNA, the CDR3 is TGCGCCAGCAGCCAAGGACAGACCACTGAAGCTTTCTTT.

The CDR3 nucleotides read TGTGCCAGCAGCTCTCAGGGGGAAGTTTCACCCCTCCACTTT. Protein sequence: CASSSQGEVSPLHF. The genes are TRBV5-6 and TRBJ1-6; 7 nucleotides agree with TRBD1. V was pared by 3 bases and J by 9 bases, with 6 bases of the junction left unmatched. The germline CDR1 and CDR2 sequences are SGHDT and YYEEEE. The CDR3 runs 14 residues.

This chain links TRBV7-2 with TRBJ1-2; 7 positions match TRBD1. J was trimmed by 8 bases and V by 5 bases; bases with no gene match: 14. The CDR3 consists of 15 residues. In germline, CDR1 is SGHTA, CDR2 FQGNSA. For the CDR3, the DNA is TGTGCCAGCAGCCCTTCGACAGGGTCTGAGAAAGGCTACACCTTC. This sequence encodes CASSPSTGSEKGYTF.

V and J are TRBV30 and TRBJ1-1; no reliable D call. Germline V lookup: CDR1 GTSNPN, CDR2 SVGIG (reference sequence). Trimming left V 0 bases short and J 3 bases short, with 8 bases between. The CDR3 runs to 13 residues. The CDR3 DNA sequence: TGTGCCTGGAGTGTTATCTTGGACACTGAAGCTTTCTTT. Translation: CAWSVILDTEAFF.

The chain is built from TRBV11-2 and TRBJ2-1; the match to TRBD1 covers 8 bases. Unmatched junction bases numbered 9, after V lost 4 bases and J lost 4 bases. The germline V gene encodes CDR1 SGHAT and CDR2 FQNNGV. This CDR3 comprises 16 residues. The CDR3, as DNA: TGTGCCAGCAGCTCCCCCCGACAGGGGCTTTACAATGAGCAGTTCTTC. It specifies CASSSPRQGLYNEQFF. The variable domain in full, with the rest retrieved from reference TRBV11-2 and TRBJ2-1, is EAGVAQSPRYKIIEKRQSVAFWCNPISGHATLYWYQQILGQGPKLLIQFQNNGVVDDSQLPKDRFSAERLKGVDSTLKIQPAKLEDSAVYLCASSSPRQGLYNEQFFGPGTRLTVL.

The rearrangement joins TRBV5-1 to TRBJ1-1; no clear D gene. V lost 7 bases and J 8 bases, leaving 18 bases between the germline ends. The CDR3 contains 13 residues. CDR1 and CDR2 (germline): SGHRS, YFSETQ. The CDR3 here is CASQVGPDREAFF. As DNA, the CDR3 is TGCGCCAGCCAGGTCGGGCCCGATAGAGAAGCTTTCTTT.

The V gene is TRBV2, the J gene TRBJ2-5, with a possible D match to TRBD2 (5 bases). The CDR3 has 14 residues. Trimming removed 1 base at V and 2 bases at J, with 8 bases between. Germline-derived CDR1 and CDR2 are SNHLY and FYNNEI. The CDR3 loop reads CASSEGRTQETQYF. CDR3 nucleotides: TGTGCCAGCAGTGAAGGCAGGACTCAAGAGACCCAGTACTTC.

The CDR3, as DNA: TGTGCCTGTCAACGGGACAGGGTTGGTGAGCAGTTCTTC. The encoded protein is CACQRDRVGEQFF. The rearrangement links TRBV30 to TRBJ2-1, with TRBD1 matching over 9 bases. V trimming: 6 bases; J trimming: 9 bases; junction bases outside the gene matches: 9. The length of the CDR3 is 13 residues. Looked up from germline, CDR1 is GTSNPN and CDR2 is SVGIG (reference sequence). The full variable domain, rest sourced from reference TRBV30 and TRBJ2-1, is SQTIHQWPATLVQPVGSPLSLECTVEGTSNPNLYWYRQAAGRGLQLLFYSVGIGQISSEVPQNLSASRPQDRQFILSSKKLLLSDSGFYLCACQRDRVGEQFFGPGTRLTVL.

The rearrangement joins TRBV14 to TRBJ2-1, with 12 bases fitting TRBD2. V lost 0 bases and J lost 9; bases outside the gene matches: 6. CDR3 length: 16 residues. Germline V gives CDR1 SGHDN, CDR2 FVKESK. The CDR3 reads CASSQDWTSGEGEQFF. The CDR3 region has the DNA TGTGCCAGCAGCCAAGATTGGACTAGCGGGGAGGGTGAGCAGTTCTTC.

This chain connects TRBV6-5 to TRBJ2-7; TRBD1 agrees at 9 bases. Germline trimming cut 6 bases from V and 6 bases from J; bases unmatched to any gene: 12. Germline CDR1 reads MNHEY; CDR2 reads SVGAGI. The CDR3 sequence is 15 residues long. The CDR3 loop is CASSRNRDRVGEQYF. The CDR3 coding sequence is TGTGCCAGCAGCCGTAACCGGGACAGGGTCGGCGAGCAGTACTTC.

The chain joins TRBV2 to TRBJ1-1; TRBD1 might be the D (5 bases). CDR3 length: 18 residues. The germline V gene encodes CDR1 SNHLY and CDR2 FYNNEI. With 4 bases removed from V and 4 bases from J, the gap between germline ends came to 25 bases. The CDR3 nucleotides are TGTGCCAGCAGTGGTCCCCCTCTAGGGGTGAATTCAGGCACTGAAGCTTTCTTT. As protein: CASSGPPLGVNSGTEAFF.

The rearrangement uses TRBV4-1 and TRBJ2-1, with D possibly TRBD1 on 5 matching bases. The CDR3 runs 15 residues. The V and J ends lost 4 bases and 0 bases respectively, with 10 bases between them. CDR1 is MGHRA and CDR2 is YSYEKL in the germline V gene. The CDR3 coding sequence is TGCGCCAGCAGCCTACAGGATAGCTCCTACAATGAGCAGTTCTTC. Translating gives CASSLQDSSYNEQFF.

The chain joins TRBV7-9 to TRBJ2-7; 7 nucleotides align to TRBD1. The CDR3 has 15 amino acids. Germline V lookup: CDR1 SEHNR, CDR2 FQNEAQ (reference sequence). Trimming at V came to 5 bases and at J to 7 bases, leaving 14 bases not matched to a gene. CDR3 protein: CASSPGRTGLGEQYF. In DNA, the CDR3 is TGTGCCAGCAGCCCAGGCCGGACAGGCCTCGGAGAGCAGTACTTC.

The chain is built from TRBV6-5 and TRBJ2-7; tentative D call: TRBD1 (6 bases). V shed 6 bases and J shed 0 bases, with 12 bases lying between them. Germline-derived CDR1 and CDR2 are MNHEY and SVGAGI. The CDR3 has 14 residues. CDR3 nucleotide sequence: TGTGCCAGCAGGCGGACAGCTAGCTCCTACGAGCAGTACTTC. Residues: CASRRTASSYEQYF.

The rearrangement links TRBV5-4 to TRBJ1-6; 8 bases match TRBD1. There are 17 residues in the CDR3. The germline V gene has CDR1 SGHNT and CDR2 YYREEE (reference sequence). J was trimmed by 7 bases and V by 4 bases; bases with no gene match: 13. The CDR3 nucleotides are TGTGCCAGCAGCCTCATCCCGACAGGGGCGGGCAATTCACCCCTCCACTTT. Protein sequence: CASSLIPTGAGNSPLHF.

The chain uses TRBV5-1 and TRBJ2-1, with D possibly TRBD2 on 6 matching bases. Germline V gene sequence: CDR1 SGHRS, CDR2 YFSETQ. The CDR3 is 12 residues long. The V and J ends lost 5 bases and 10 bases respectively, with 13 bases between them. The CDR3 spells CASRPTGGEQFF. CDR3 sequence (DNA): TGCGCCAGCAGACCGACTGGGGGGGAGCAGTTCTTC.

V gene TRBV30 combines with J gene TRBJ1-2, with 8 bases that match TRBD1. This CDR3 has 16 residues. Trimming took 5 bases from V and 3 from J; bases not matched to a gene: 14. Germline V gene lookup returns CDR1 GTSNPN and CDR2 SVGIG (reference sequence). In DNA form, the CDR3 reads TGTGCCTGGGGAGAGGGACAGGCCCCCTGGGACTATGGCTACACCTTC. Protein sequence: CAWGEGQAPWDYGYTF.

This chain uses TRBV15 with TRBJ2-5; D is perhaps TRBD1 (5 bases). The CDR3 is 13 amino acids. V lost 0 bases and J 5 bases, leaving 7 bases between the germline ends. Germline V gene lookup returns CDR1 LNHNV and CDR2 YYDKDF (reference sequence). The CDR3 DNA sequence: TGTGCCACCAGCAGAGACAGGGATGAGACCCAGTACTTC. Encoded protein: CATSRDRDETQYF.

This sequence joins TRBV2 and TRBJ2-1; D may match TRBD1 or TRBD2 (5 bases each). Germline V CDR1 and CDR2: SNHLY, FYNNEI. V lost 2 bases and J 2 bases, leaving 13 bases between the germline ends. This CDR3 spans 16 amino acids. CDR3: CASSESSGSAYNEQFF. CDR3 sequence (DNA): TGTGCCAGCAGTGAATCCTCAGGGAGCGCCTACAATGAGCAGTTCTTC.

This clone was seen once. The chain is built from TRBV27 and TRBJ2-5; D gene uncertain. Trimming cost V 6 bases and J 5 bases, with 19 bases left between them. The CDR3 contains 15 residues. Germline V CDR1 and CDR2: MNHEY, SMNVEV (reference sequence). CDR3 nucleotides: TGTGCCAGCAGCTTCTCCCTAAATCCTCGGGAGACCCAGTACTTC. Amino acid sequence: CASSFSLNPRETQYF.

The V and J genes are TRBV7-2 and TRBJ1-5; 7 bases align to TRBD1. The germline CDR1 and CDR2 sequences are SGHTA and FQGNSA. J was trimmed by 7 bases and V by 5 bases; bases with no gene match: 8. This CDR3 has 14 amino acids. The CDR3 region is CASSETGYGQPQHF. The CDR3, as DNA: TGTGCCAGCAGCGAGACAGGGTATGGCCAGCCCCAGCATTTT.

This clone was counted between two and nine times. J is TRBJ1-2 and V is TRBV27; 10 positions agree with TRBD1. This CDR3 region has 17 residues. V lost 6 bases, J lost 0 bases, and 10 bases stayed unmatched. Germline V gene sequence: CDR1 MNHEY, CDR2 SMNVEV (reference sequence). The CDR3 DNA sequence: TGTGCCAGCAGGGAGTTGGGACAGGGGCCTGCTAACTATGGCTACACCTTC. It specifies CASRELGQGPANYGYTF.

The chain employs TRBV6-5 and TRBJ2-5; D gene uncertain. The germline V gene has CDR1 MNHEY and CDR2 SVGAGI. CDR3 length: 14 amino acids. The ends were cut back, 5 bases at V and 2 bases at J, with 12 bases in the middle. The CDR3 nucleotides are TGTGCCAGCAGTCCAGACTGGGAACAAGAGACCCAGTACTTC. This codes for CASSPDWEQETQYF.

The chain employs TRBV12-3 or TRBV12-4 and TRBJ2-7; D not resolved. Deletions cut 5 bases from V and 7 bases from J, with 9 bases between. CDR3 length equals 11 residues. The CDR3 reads CASSPLWEQYF. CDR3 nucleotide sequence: TGTGCCAGCAGTCCCCTCTGGGAGCAGTACTTC.

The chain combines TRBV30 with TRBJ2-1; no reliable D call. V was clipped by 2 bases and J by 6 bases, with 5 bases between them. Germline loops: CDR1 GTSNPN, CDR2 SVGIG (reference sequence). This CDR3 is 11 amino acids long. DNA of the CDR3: TGTGCCTGGAGTCTCTTCAATGAGCAGTTCTTC. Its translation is CAWSLFNEQFF.

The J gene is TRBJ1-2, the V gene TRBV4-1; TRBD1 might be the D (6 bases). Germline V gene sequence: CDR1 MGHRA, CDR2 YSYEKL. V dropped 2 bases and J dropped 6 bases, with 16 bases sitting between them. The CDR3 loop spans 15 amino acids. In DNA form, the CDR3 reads TGCGCCAGCAGCCAACTCGGACAGCGGTGGGATGGCTACACCTTC. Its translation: CASSQLGQRWDGYTF.

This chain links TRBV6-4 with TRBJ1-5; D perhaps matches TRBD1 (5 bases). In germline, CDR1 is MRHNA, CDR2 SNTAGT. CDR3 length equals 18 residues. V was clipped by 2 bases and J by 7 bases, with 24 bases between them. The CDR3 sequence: CASSDDEGWGCGGQPQHF. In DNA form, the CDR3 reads TGTGCCAGCAGTGACGATGAGGGGTGGGGCTGTGGAGGACAGCCCCAGCATTTT.

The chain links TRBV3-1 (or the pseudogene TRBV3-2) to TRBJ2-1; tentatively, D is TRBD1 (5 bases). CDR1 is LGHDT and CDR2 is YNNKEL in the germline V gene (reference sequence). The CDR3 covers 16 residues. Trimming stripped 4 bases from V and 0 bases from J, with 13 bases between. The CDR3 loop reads CASSPDTTSSYNEQFF. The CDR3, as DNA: TGTGCCAGCAGCCCGGACACAACGTCCTCCTACAATGAGCAGTTCTTC.

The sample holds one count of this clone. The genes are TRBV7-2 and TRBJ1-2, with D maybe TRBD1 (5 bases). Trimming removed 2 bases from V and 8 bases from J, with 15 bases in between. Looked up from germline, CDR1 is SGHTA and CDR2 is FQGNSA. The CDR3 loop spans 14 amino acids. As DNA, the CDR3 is TGTGCCAGCAGCTTAAATTCGGGGCTGAGGGGCTACACCTTC. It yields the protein CASSLNSGLRGYTF.

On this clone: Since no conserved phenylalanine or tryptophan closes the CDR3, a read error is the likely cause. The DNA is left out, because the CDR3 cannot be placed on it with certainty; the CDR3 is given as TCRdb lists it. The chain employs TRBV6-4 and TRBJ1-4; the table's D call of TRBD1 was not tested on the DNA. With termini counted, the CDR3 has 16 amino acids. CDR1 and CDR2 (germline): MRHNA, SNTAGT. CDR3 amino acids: CASRKNLAGDLNVTCR.

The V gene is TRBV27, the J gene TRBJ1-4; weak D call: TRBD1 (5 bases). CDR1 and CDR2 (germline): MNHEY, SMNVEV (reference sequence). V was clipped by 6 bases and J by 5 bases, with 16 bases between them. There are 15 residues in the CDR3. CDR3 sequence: CASRSFLGGNEKLFF. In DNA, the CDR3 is TGTGCCAGCAGGTCTTTCTTGGGGGGGAATGAAAAACTGTTTTTT.